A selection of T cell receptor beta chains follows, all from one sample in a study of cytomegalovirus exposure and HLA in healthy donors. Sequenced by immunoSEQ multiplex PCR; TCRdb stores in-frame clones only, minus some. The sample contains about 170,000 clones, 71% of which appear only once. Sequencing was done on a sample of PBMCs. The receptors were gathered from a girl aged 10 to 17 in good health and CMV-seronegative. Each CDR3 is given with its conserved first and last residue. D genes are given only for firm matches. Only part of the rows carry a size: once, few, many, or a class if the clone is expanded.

DNA: TGCGCCAGCAGCCTCTACAGGGGAGGAATGAACACTGAAGCTTTCTTT
CDR3: CASSLYRGGMNTEAFF
J: TRBJ1-1
size: NA
D: TRBD1
V: TRBV4-1

DNA: TGTGCCAGCAGCCGGAATCCGGGCTACGAGCAGTACTTC
CDR3: CASSRNPGYEQYF
J: TRBJ2-7
size: NA
D: NA
V: TRBV7-2

DNA: TGTGCCAGCAGTTTTTCGGGCAGGGTGTATGGCTACACCTTC
CDR3: CASSFSGRVYGYTF
J: TRBJ1-2
size: NA
D: NA
V: TRBV27

DNA: TGTGCCAGCAGTCCCGGGACTATCTTCGCCTTAGGCTACACCTTC
CDR3: CASSPGTIFALGYTF
J: TRBJ1-2
size: NA
D: NA
V: TRBV28

DNA: TGTGCCAGCAGTGGGGGCTGGGGACTGAACACTGAAGCTTTCTTT
CDR3: CASSGGWGLNTEAFF
J: TRBJ1-1
size: NA
D: NA
V: TRBV27

DNA: TGTGCCAGCAGCGTAGGTACAGGGGGATATTTTGAAAAACTGTTTTTT
CDR3: CASSVGTGGYFEKLFF
J: TRBJ1-4
size: few
D: TRBD1
V: TRBV9

DNA: TGTGCCAGCATAACAGGCTTGGATTCACCCCTCCACTTT
CDR3: CASITGLDSPLHF
J: TRBJ1-6
size: NA
D: NA
V: TRBV2

DNA: TGTGCCAGCAGCTTCTCACAGGACACCGGGGAGCTGTTTTTT
CDR3: CASSFSQDTGELFF
J: TRBJ2-2
size: few
D: NA
V: TRBV7-3

DNA: TGTGCCACCTCTAGCGGGGGGGCCTCTGAGCAGTTCTTC
CDR3: CATSSGGASEQFF
J: TRBJ2-1
size: NA
D: TRBD2
V: TRBV27

DNA: TGCGCCAGCAGCTTAGTAGAGGGAGGTGAAAAACTGTTTTTT
CDR3: CASSLVEGGEKLFF
J: TRBJ1-4
size: once
D: NA
V: TRBV5-1

DNA: TGTGCCAGCAGTATCGACAGCACCACAGACCAGTACTTC
CDR3: CASSIDSTTDQYF
J: TRBJ2-5
size: few
D: NA
V: TRBV2

DNA: TGTGCCAGCAGTTTCCGGGACACAAGCTACGAGCAGTACTTC
CDR3: CASSFRDTSYEQYF
J: TRBJ2-7
size: NA
D: NA
V: TRBV27

DNA: TGTGCCAGCAGCCCATTAGAGACAGTCAGCTATGGCTACACCTTC
CDR3: CASSPLETVSYGYTF
J: TRBJ1-2
size: few
D: NA
V: TRBV5-6

DNA: TGTGCCAGTAGTTTCTTGGGACAGGGACTCTCTTCACCCCTCCACTTT
CDR3: CASSFLGQGLSSPLHF
J: TRBJ1-6
size: NA
D: TRBD1
V: TRBV19

DNA: TGCAGCGTTAAGGGAGGAACTGAAGCTTTCTTT
CDR3: CSVKGGTEAFF
J: TRBJ1-1
size: NA
D: NA
V: TRBV29-1

DNA: TGTGCCTGGAGTTTAGCCGGGGCCAACGTCCTGACTTTC
CDR3: CAWSLAGANVLTF
J: TRBJ2-6
size: NA
D: NA
V: TRBV30

DNA: TGTGCCAGCAGCTTAGATACTAGCGGGGGGCTCAGAGGGCAGTACTTC
CDR3: CASSLDTSGGLRGQYF
J: TRBJ2-7
size: NA
D: TRBD2
V: TRBV7-9

DNA: TGTGCCATCAGCTTGGGACAGGGGACCCACACAGATACGCAGTATTTT
CDR3: CAISLGQGTHTDTQYF
J: TRBJ2-3
size: NA
D: TRBD1
V: TRBV10-3

DNA: TGCGCCAGCAGCCTAAGACTAGCGGGTGACAATGAGCAGTTCTTC
CDR3: CASSLRLAGDNEQFF
J: TRBJ2-1
size: NA
D: TRBD2
V: TRBV5-1

DNA: TGTGCCAGCAGCCTCACAGGCTTTCCCCACCAGCCCCAGCATTTT
CDR3: CASSLTGFPHQPQHF
J: TRBJ1-5
size: NA
D: NA
V: TRBV5-6

DNA: TGCGCCAGCAGCTCGGGTACTAGGGTTCATGACTTGAGCTACAATGAGCAGTTCTTC
CDR3: CASSSGTRVHDLSYNEQFF
J: TRBJ2-1
size: NA
D: NA
V: TRBV5-1

DNA: TGTGCCAGCAGTCGACCTAACCAGGGGTCTAACTCCTACGAGCAGTACTTC
CDR3: CASSRPNQGSNSYEQYF
J: TRBJ2-7
size: NA
D: NA
V: TRBV7-9

DNA: TGTGCCAGCAGCTGGGACAGGGGAGGATCACCCCTCCACTTT
CDR3: CASSWDRGGSPLHF
J: TRBJ1-6
size: NA
D: TRBD1
V: TRBV5-4

DNA: TGTGCCAGCAGCTCAGTAGATAGCGTTATAGGGAACAATGAGCAGTTCTTC
CDR3: CASSSVDSVIGNNEQFF
J: TRBJ2-1
size: NA
D: NA
V: TRBV11-2

DNA: TGTGCCAGCAGTTACTCTTGGCGGGCCTCCGACTACGAGCAGTACTTC
CDR3: CASSYSWRASDYEQYF
J: TRBJ2-7
size: NA
D: NA
V: TRBV6-5

DNA: TGTGCCAGCAGCGCAACTAGCGGTCAAGAGACCCAGTACTTC
CDR3: CASSATSGQETQYF
J: TRBJ2-5
size: NA
D: TRBD2
V: TRBV11-2

DNA: TGTGCCAGCAGCTTGGGGGGACAGGGTGGCTACACCTTC
CDR3: CASSLGGQGGYTF
J: TRBJ1-2
size: few
D: TRBD1
V: TRBV5-6

DNA: TGTGCCAGCAGCGCCCTGACTAGCCACTCCTACAATGAGCAGTTCTTC
CDR3: CASSALTSHSYNEQFF
J: TRBJ2-1
size: NA
D: TRBD2
V: TRBV9

DNA: TGTGCCAGCAGCTTAGGGCGGGGGGCAGTAAGAGTCACAGATACGCAGTATTTT
CDR3: CASSLGRGAVRVTDTQYF
J: TRBJ2-3
size: once
D: TRBD2
V: TRBV5-4

DNA: TGCGCCAGCAGACTAGCCAACACTGAAGCTTTCTTT
CDR3: CASRLANTEAFF
J: TRBJ1-1
size: NA
D: NA
V: TRBV5-1

DNA: TGCAGCGTCAGCACCGGGACAGGGGGCCTCTATGGCTACACCTTC
CDR3: CSVSTGTGGLYGYTF
J: TRBJ1-2
size: NA
D: TRBD1
V: TRBV29-1

DNA: TGTGCCAGTAGTATCTTCGGGACAGCATATAGCAATCAGCCCCAGCATTTT
CDR3: CASSIFGTAYSNQPQHF
J: TRBJ1-5
size: few
D: TRBD1
V: TRBV19

DNA: TGTGCCAGCAGCCCCGGTGAGCGTAATTCACCCCTCCACTTT
CDR3: CASSPGERNSPLHF
J: TRBJ1-6
size: NA
D: NA
V: TRBV7-8

DNA: TGTGCCAGCAGCGTACACCCCGGTATAGCTCAGGGCGGTTCACCCCTCCACTTT
CDR3: CASSVHPGIAQGGSPLHF
J: TRBJ1-6
size: NA
D: NA
V: TRBV9

DNA: TGTGCCAGCAGTTATAAGGACAGCTATGGCTACACCTTC
CDR3: CASSYKDSYGYTF
J: TRBJ1-2
size: NA
D: NA
V: TRBV6-5

DNA: TGCGCCAGCAGCCAAGATGGTTCCCCCGGGGTCTTC
CDR3: CASSQDGSPGVF
J: TRBJ2-1
size: NA
D: NA
V: TRBV4-1

DNA: TGTGCCAGCAGCGGGACAGGGACGAACACCGGGGAGCTGTTTTTT
CDR3: CASSGTGTNTGELFF
J: TRBJ2-2
size: NA
D: TRBD1
V: TRBV2

DNA: TGCAGCGTTGCAGTATTTTCGGGCCTCGAGGGCTTAAGGGGCTACACCTTC
CDR3: CSVAVFSGLEGLRGYTF
J: TRBJ1-2
size: NA
D: NA
V: TRBV29-1

DNA: TGTGCCAGCAGCGACAGGGTAGGCAATCAGCCCCAGCATTTT
CDR3: CASSDRVGNQPQHF
J: TRBJ1-5
size: NA
D: TRBD1
V: TRBV5-6

DNA: TGTGCCAGCAGCTCTCAGGACAGGGCAAAAAACATTCAGTACTTC
CDR3: CASSSQDRAKNIQYF
J: TRBJ2-4
size: NA
D: TRBD1
V: TRBV7-9

DNA: TGTGCCAGCAGTCCAGGGGCGTCCGAGCAGTACTTC
CDR3: CASSPGASEQYF
J: TRBJ2-7
size: NA
D: NA
V: TRBV6-6

DNA: TGTGCCAGTGCCCAGGGGAGGGGGGATAATGAAAAACTGTTTTTT
CDR3: CASAQGRGDNEKLFF
J: TRBJ1-4
size: few
D: NA
V: TRBV19

DNA: TGTGCCATTAGGACTCCATATGGGGATGGCTACACCTTC
CDR3: CAIRTPYGDGYTF
J: TRBJ1-2
size: NA
D: NA
V: TRBV15

DNA: TGTGCCAGTGCACCGGGACAGGGGGCATGGGGCTACACCTTC
CDR3: CASAPGQGAWGYTF
J: TRBJ1-2
size: NA
D: TRBD1
V: TRBV19

DNA: TGTGCCAGCAGTCCAAGACTAGCGGGGTCCCGGATACGCACAGATACGCAGTATTTT
CDR3: CASSPRLAGSRIRTDTQYF
J: TRBJ2-3
size: NA
D: TRBD2
V: TRBV27

DNA: TGTGCCAGCATTGCAGGGATCTACGAGCAGTACTTC
CDR3: CASIAGIYEQYF
J: TRBJ2-7
size: NA
D: NA
V: TRBV2

DNA: TGTGCCAGCAGCTTAGGAGGACAGCCGGGCGATCAGCCCCAGCATTTT
CDR3: CASSLGGQPGDQPQHF
J: TRBJ1-5
size: NA
D: NA
V: TRBV7-3

DNA: TGTGCCAGTAGTCCTACCGACAGGCTTGAAGCTTTCTTT
CDR3: CASSPTDRLEAFF
J: TRBJ1-1
size: NA
D: NA
V: TRBV19

DNA: TGTGCCAGCAGCTTATCCAGGACAGCTGGAAACACCATATATTTT
CDR3: CASSLSRTAGNTIYF
J: TRBJ1-3
size: NA
D: NA
V: TRBV7-6

DNA: TGTGCCAGTAGCCTTACTGATCCCTGGGGCTACACCTTC
CDR3: CASSLTDPWGYTF
J: TRBJ1-2
size: once
D: NA
V: TRBV19